This T cell receptor beta chain originates from a study of PD-1 blockade in mismatch repair-deficient tumors. The germline CDR1 and CDR2 sequences are SEHNR and FQNEAQ (reference sequence). Trimming at V came to 5 bases and at J to 8 bases, leaving 12 bases not matched to a gene. The CDR3 runs to 15 residues. This table comes from immunoSEQ multiplex PCR, and its TCRdb copy is limited to in-frame clones, with some not included. The sample holds 130,000 or so clones, roughly 86% seen once. The chain combines TRBV7-9 with TRBJ1-2; the match to TRBD1 covers 9 bases. The specimen comprised peripheral blood, sampled 44 weeks after starting pembrolizumab. This TCR was sampled from an adult with mismatch repair-deficient cancer. In DNA, the CDR3 is TGTGCCAGCAGCCTACCCCGGACAGGGGAACTGGGCTACACCTTC. This codes for CASSLPRTGELGYTF.